Following are 25 T cell receptor beta chains from one sample sequenced in a study of shared clonotypes between healthy human individuals. Method: immunoSEQ multiplex PCR; TCRdb's copy keeps in-frame clones and lacks some. The table has about 2.3 million clones, 85% to 95% seen once. Sequenced input: naive CD4+ T cells from PBMCs. The subset here: CD45RA+ positively selected. The receptors here all came from a man between 18 and 29 years old in good health. Some clones in this sample may be carry-over from other donors' samples.

Remarks on this clone: Other DNA sequences in the sample encode the same CDR3. The rearrangement links TRBV28 to TRBJ1-5, with D unclear. Germline CDR1 MDHEN, CDR2 SYDVKM. The length of the CDR3 is 12 residues. V lost 3 bases, J lost 6 bases, and 6 bases lay in between. The CDR3 here is CASSLGGQPQHF. As DNA, the CDR3 is TGTGCCAGCAGTTTGGGTGGTCAGCCCCAGCATTTT.

The chain is built from TRBV5-1 and TRBJ2-3, with TRBD2 matching 16 bases. This CDR3 has 19 amino acids. Germline V gene lookup returns CDR1 SGHRS and CDR2 YFSETQ. V lost 4 bases and J lost 0; bases outside the gene matches: 8. CDR3 residues: CASSRGLAGGPASTDTQYF. For the CDR3, the DNA is TGCGCCAGCAGCCGGGGACTAGCGGGAGGGCCCGCTAGCACAGATACGCAGTATTTT. Drawing the rest from reference TRBV5-1 and TRBJ2-3, the complete variable domain is KAGVTQTPRYLIKTRGQQVTLSCSPISGHRSVSWYQQTPGQGLQFLFEYFSETQRNKGNFPGRFSGRQFSNSRSEMNVSTLELGDSALYLCASSRGLAGGPASTDTQYFGPGTRLTVL.

Note on this clone: Other nucleotide sequences in the sample specify the same CDR3. The chain has TRBV18 and TRBJ1-1; D is unresolved. The CDR3 is 13 residues long. From germline, CDR1 is KGHSH and CDR2 LQKENI. Trimming shortened V by 1 base and J by 4 bases, and 7 bases separated the two germline ends. The CDR3 nucleotides read TGTGCCAGCTCACCACAGGGCGCCACTGAAGCTTTCTTT. It translates to CASSPQGATEAFF.

The chain recombines TRBV11-2 with TRBJ2-2; a possible D gene is TRBD2 (5 bases). Germline V gives CDR1 SGHAT, CDR2 FQNNGV. CDR3 size: 16 residues. The V and J ends lost 5 bases and 4 bases respectively, with 17 bases between them. CDR3 sequence (DNA): TGTGCCAGCAGCCCAAACCACGGGGTAGGCACCGGGGAGCTGTTTTTT. This translates into CASSPNHGVGTGELFF.

The count of this clone is one. The V and J genes are TRBV6-1 and TRBJ2-7, with TRBD2 matching 7 bases. Per the germline V gene, CDR1 is MNHNS and CDR2 is SASEGT. V shed 5 bases and J 0 bases; nucleotides not matched to a gene: 10. The CDR3 runs 16 residues. The CDR3 nucleotides read TGTGCCAGCAGTAAAGAAGAAGCGGGGAGCTCCTACGAGCAGTACTTC. Translating it yields CASSKEEAGSSYEQYF.

The genes are TRBV28 and TRBJ1-4, with a tentative D call TRBD1 (5 bases). Trimming removed 2 bases from V and 6 bases from J, with 16 bases in between. In germline, CDR1 is MDHEN, CDR2 SYDVKM. This CDR3 contains 16 residues. The chain's CDR3 is CASSLRGIGTDEKLFF. The CDR3 DNA reads as TGTGCCAGCAGTTTAAGGGGAATTGGGACGGATGAAAAACTGTTTTTT.

The chain employs TRBV5-3 and TRBJ2-2; TRBD2 matches at 16 bases. TRBV5-3 is treated as an ORF (open reading frame) with a function not yet certain. V trimming: 2 bases; J trimming: 0 bases; junction bases outside the gene matches: 4. CDR3 size: 19 residues. The CDR3 region has the DNA TGTGCCAGAAGCTTTTCCGGGACTAGCGGGAGGGCGAACACCGGGGAGCTGTTTTTT. As protein: CARSFSGTSGRANTGELFF.

This chain uses TRBV9 with TRBJ1-1, with 9 bases identical to TRBD1. Germline CDR1 is SGDLS and CDR2 is YYNGEE. This CDR3 has 12 residues. With V trimmed by 4 bases and J by 8 bases, 3 bases remained unmatched. DNA of the CDR3: TGTGCCAGCAGCCCCGGACAGGGGGAAGCTTTCTTT. Its protein product is CASSPGQGEAFF.

This chain links TRBV7-9 with TRBJ1-2; weak D call: TRBD1 (5 bases). Germline CDR1 reads SEHNR; CDR2 reads FQNEAQ (reference sequence). The CDR3 length is 14 residues. The germline V and J ends were trimmed by 3 bases and 7 bases, with 15 bases remaining between them. Here the CDR3 DNA reads TGTGCCAGCAGCTTGGGACCGGGAATAGGTGGCTACACCTTC. Its protein is CASSLGPGIGGYTF.

This chain joins TRBV19 and TRBJ2-7; D not resolved. This CDR3 contains 15 residues. Germline CDR1 LNHDA, CDR2 SQIVND (reference sequence). V shed 4 bases and J shed 4 bases, with 17 bases lying between them. The CDR3 spells CASSRAWDSRYEQYF. CDR3 sequence (DNA): TGTGCCAGTAGTAGGGCCTGGGATTCGCGATACGAGCAGTACTTC.

This clone came up a few times. At the DNA level, this CDR3 is encoded by other sequences in the same sample as well. V and J are TRBV14 and TRBJ1-1; D gene ambiguous. CDR3 length: 13 residues. V shed 2 bases and J shed 0 bases, with 4 bases lying between them. CDR1 is SGHDN and CDR2 is FVKESK in the germline V gene. CDR3 sequence: CASSQQMNTEAFF. The CDR3 DNA follows: TGTGCCAGCAGCCAACAGATGAACACTGAAGCTTTCTTT.

The chain joins TRBV28 to TRBJ2-2; tentatively, D is TRBD1 (5 bases). V shed 2 bases and J shed 1 base, with 8 bases lying between them. The CDR3 extends over 15 amino acids. The germline gives CDR1 MDHEN, CDR2 SYDVKM. CDR3 nucleotides: TGTGCCAGCAGTTTAATCGACAGGAACACCGGGGAGCTGTTTTTT. Amino acid sequence: CASSLIDRNTGELFF.

J is TRBJ2-1 and V is TRBV20-1, with D unresolved. Germline V lookup: CDR1 DFQATT, CDR2 SNEGSKA (reference sequence). The V and J ends lost 6 bases and 10 bases respectively, with 10 bases between them. The CDR3 length is 10 residues. CDR3 residues: CSAYRIEQFF. In DNA, the CDR3 is TGCAGTGCCTACCGGATAGAGCAGTTCTTC.

The rearrangement joins TRBV10-3 to TRBJ1-2; D is unclear. V was clipped by 5 bases and J by 5 bases, with 12 bases between them. Germline V gene lookup returns CDR1 ENHRY and CDR2 SYGVKD. This CDR3 is 13 amino acids long. CDR3 in DNA: TGTGCCATCAGTACAACAGAGTTATATGGCTACACCTTC. It is translated as CAISTTELYGYTF.

The sample holds one count of this clone. The chain recombines TRBV11-2 with TRBJ2-5; D not certain. In germline, CDR1 is SGHAT, CDR2 FQNNGV. CDR3 length: 11 amino acids. Deletions cut 8 bases from V and 5 bases from J, with 9 bases between. The DNA for the CDR3 is TGTGCCAGCGGCGAAACGGAGACCCAGTACTTC. Translating gives CASGETETQYF. Full variable domain (missing parts from reference TRBV11-2 and TRBJ2-5): EAGVAQSPRYKIIEKRQSVAFWCNPISGHATLYWYQQILGQGPKLLIQFQNNGVVDDSQLPKDRFSAERLKGVDSTLKIQPAKLEDSAVYLCASGETETQYFGPGTRLLVL.

The chain uses TRBV28 and TRBJ1-2, with no clear D. Germline-derived CDR1 and CDR2 are MDHEN and SYDVKM. Trimming took off 5 bases at V and 8 bases at J, with 15 bases between the two ends. The CDR3 is 13 residues long. The DNA for the CDR3 is TGTGCCAGCAGTACGTCACAAGGGCGGGGCTACACCTTC. Encoded protein: CASSTSQGRGYTF.

The J gene is TRBJ2-3, the V gene TRBV5-1; 10 bases align to TRBD1. The CDR3 length is 17 residues. CDR1 and CDR2 from the germline V gene are SGHRS and YFSETQ. Trimming at V came to 0 bases and at J to 1 base, leaving 5 bases not matched to a gene. The CDR3 reads CASSLGSGTGGTDTQYF. DNA of the CDR3: TGCGCCAGCAGCTTGGGGTCCGGGACAGGGGGCACAGATACGCAGTATTTT. The variable domain in full, with the rest retrieved from reference TRBV5-1 and TRBJ2-3, is KAGVTQTPRYLIKTRGQQVTLSCSPISGHRSVSWYQQTPGQGLQFLFEYFSETQRNKGNFPGRFSGRQFSNSRSEMNVSTLELGDSALYLCASSLGSGTGGTDTQYFGPGTRLTVL.

The chain uses TRBV16 and TRBJ2-2; D is undetermined. The germline V gene has CDR1 KGHSY and CDR2 FQNENV. The length of the CDR3 is 14 residues. Trimming stripped 0 bases from V and 4 bases from J, with 6 bases between. CDR3 region: CASSQSLGTGELFF. CDR3 nucleotide sequence: TGTGCCAGCAGCCAATCGTTAGGCACCGGGGAGCTGTTTTTT. Full variable domain (missing parts from reference TRBV16 and TRBJ2-2): GEEVAQTPKHLVRGEGQKAKLYCAPIKGHSYVFWYQQVLKNEFKFLISFQNENVFDETGMPKERFSAKCLPNSPCSLEIQATKLEDSAVYFCASSQSLGTGELFFGEGSRLTVL.

V and J are TRBV19 and TRBJ1-2, with D possibly being TRBD1 (6 bases). The V gene's germline CDR1 is LNHDA and CDR2 SQIVND (reference sequence). The CDR3 consists of 14 residues. V dropped 6 bases and J dropped 3 bases, with 14 bases sitting between them. This CDR3 is CASRSRGVDYGYTF. CDR3 DNA: TGTGCCAGTAGATCAAGGGGGGTGGACTATGGCTACACCTTC.

The chain is built from TRBV11-1 and TRBJ2-1, with D perhaps being TRBD1 or TRBD2 (7 bases each). CDR1 and CDR2 (germline): SGHAT, FQDESV (reference sequence). The CDR3 consists of 19 residues. Trimming took off 8 bases at V and 0 bases at J, with 26 bases between the two ends. The CDR3 protein is CASHHRQGFSGNSYNEQFF. The CDR3 coding sequence is TGTGCCAGCCATCACAGACAGGGCTTCAGCGGGAACTCCTACAATGAGCAGTTCTTC.

This clone has just one count. The chain carries TRBV28 and TRBJ1-1; 7 bases are a match to TRBD1. The CDR3 runs to 15 residues. Germline values: CDR1 MDHEN, CDR2 SYDVKM. V was clipped by 5 bases and J by 2 bases; unmatched bases: 8. The CDR3 nucleotides read TGTGCCAGCAGTGATAACAGGGGAGGCAACACTGAAGCTTTCTTT. This gives the protein CASSDNRGGNTEAFF.

The chain recombines TRBV28 with TRBJ1-5, with a possible D match to TRBD1 (6 bases). This CDR3 has 15 amino acids. Trimming cost V 6 bases and J 2 bases, with 14 bases left between them. Germline V gene data show CDR1 as MDHEN and CDR2 as SYDVKM. The CDR3 DNA is TGTGCCAGCAGATCTAGGCCAGGGGGCAATCAGCCCCAGCATTTT. Residues: CASRSRPGGNQPQHF.

Note on this clone: Other nucleotide sequences in the sample specify the same CDR3. The chain is built from TRBV27 and TRBJ1-2; the D is unclear. The CDR3 contains 13 residues. Germline V gives CDR1 MNHEY, CDR2 SMNVEV (reference sequence). V lost 3 bases and J 2 bases, leaving 7 bases between the germline ends. CDR3 in amino acids: CASSFRQNYGYTF. The CDR3 DNA sequence: TGTGCCAGCAGTTTCCGGCAAAACTATGGCTACACCTTC.

The chain uses TRBV6-5 and TRBJ2-3; 9 nucleotides match TRBD1. Trimming cost V 0 bases and J 3 bases; bases outside gene matches: 4. This CDR3 has 16 residues. In germline, CDR1 is MNHEY, CDR2 SVGAGI. CDR3 loop: CASSYSQGAWTDTQYF. The CDR3 DNA reads as TGTGCCAGCAGTTACTCACAGGGGGCTTGGACAGATACGCAGTATTTT.

The genes are TRBV5-1 and TRBJ2-1; TRBD2 might be the D (6 bases). V was cut by 4 bases and J by 7 bases, with 15 bases left in between. This CDR3 is built from 14 residues. Germline CDR1 is SGHRS and CDR2 is YFSETQ. The CDR3 protein is CASSKNSGGNEQFF. The CDR3 DNA follows: TGCGCCAGCAGCAAAAACTCTGGGGGGAATGAGCAGTTCTTC.